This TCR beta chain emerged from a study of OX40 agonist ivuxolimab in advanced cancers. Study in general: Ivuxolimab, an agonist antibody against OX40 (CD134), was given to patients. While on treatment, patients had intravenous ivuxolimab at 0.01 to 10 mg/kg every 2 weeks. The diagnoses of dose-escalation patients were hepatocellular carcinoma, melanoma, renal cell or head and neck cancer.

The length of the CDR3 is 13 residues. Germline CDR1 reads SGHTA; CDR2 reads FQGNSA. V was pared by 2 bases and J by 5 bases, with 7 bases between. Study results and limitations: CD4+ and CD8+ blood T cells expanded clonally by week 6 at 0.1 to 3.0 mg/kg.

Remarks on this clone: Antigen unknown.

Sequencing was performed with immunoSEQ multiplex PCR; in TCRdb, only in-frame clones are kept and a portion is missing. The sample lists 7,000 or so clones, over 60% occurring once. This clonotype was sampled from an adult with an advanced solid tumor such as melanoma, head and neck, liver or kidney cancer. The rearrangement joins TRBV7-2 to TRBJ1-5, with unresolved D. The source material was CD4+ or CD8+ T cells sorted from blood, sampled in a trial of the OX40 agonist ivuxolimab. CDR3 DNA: TGTGCCAGCAGCTTAACCGACCATCAGCCCCAGCATTTT. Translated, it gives CASSLTDHQPQHF.